This TCR beta chain was sequenced during a study of T cells after yellow fever vaccination. Study findings and constraints: The CD4 compartment and the CD8 compartment contained a small share of clonotypes in common. Re-detected after boosting: most primary clones, 96% of CD4 and 88% of CD8.

Via MiXCR, TCRdb re-called the 5' RACE reads, giving one row per CDR3 protein. The data show 90,000 to 150,000 distinct CDR3 sequences, roughly 6.8% seen once. This clonotype was seen repeatedly, ten times or more. Its target is not known. CDR3 length equals 13 residues. Trimming left V 5 bases short and J 4 bases short, with 9 bases between. Germline CDR1 SGHTA, CDR2 FQGNSA. Sequenced here: CD4+ T cells sorted from PBMCs, sampled roughly seven weeks after the first yellow fever vaccination. The chain carries TRBV7-2 and TRBJ2-1; D possibly corresponds to TRBD2 (5 bases). This TCR was recovered from a man aged 18 to 30 who received the YFV17D yellow fever vaccine. Here the CDR3 reads CASSRSDYNEQFF. In DNA form, the CDR3 reads TGTGCCAGCAGCCGTAGCGATTACAATGAGCAGTTCTTC.